The source of this T cell receptor beta chain is a study of blood T cell repertoires in COVID-19. Across the whole study: The analysed material was cDNA or gDNA that came from T cells, B-cell-depleted T cells, or PBMCs.

This CDR3 contains 14 residues. The V gene lost 3 bases and the J gene lost 2 bases, with 9 bases spanning the gap. Germline CDR1 LNHDA, CDR2 SQIVND (reference sequence). Sequenced by immunoSEQ multiplex PCR; TCRdb stores in-frame clones only, minus some. The table has approximately 30,000 clones, 85% seen once; the top ten hold roughly a quarter. The V and J genes are TRBV19 and TRBJ2-3; TRBD1 might be the D (5 bases). The receptor comes from a human donor in a cohort sampled during active COVID-19. The sample consisted of peripheral blood. The CDR3 here is CASSITGYTDTQYF. CDR3 DNA sequence: TGTGCCAGTAGTATCACAGGCTACACAGATACGCAGTATTTT.